This passage covers 9 T cell receptor beta chains from one sample sequenced in a study of shared clonotypes between healthy human individuals. Profiling relied on immunoSEQ multiplex PCR, and the TCRdb table lists in-frame clones only, not all of them. The profile shows over 2 million clones, approximately 94% of them singletons. CD45RO-negative cells were positively selected for CCR7, leaving out terminally differentiated effector memory CD45RA+ cells. Source material: naive CD8+ T cells sorted from blood. All receptors derive from a man between 18 and 35 years old in good health.

The gene calls are TRBV7-9 and TRBJ1-2, with a weak D call TRBD1 (6 bases). Looked up from germline, CDR1 is SEHNR and CDR2 is FQNEAQ (reference sequence). V lost 5 bases and J lost 3, with 25 bases in between. This CDR3 is built from 18 residues. CDR3 nucleotide sequence: TGTGCCAGCAGCCCGCCAATAGGGGGGACTTCCGATGACTATGGCTACACCTTC. It encodes CASSPPIGGTSDDYGYTF.

The rearrangement joins TRBV4-1 to TRBJ2-5, with 7 nucleotides matching TRBD2. Germline V gene data show CDR1 as MGHRA and CDR2 as YSYEKL. Trimming removed 4 bases from V and 4 bases from J; junction bases left unmatched: 9. CDR3 length: 15 residues. The CDR3 nucleotides read TGCGCCAGCAGCCCTATTGGGGAGGGTACAGAGACCCAGTACTTC. It specifies CASSPIGEGTETQYF.

The rearrangement joins TRBV6-5 to TRBJ2-2; possible D gene TRBD2, 6 bases. The CDR3 has 15 amino acids. V was trimmed by 6 bases and J by 4 bases, leaving 15 bases between them. Germline V CDR1 and CDR2: MNHEY, SVGAGI. The CDR3 is CASRMGGLVTGELFF. The CDR3 DNA is TGTGCCAGCAGGATGGGGGGTCTCGTCACCGGGGAGCTGTTTTTT.

This sequence joins TRBV10-1 and TRBJ2-1; 8 nucleotides line up with TRBD2. Germline V gene sequence: CDR1 WNHNN, CDR2 SYGVQD (reference sequence). The CDR3 covers 16 residues. Trimming took 0 bases from V and 4 from J; bases not matched to a gene: 5. As DNA, the CDR3 is TGCGCCAGCAGTGAGTCACGTCTAGCGGGTTACAATGAGCAGTTCTTC. It specifies CASSESRLAGYNEQFF.

The sample holds one count of this clone. The same CDR3 is also encoded by other DNA sequences in this sample. CDR3 loop: CASSQEGGVGYEQYF. The CDR3 nucleotides read TGCGCCAGCAGCCAGGAAGGGGGGGTGGGCTACGAGCAGTACTTC. The rearrangement uses TRBV4-1 and TRBJ2-7, with D perhaps TRBD2 (7 bases). V shed 3 bases and J shed 3 bases, with 15 bases lying between them. Germline loops: CDR1 MGHRA, CDR2 YSYEKL. This CDR3 has 15 residues.

The chain recombines TRBV18 with TRBJ2-7; D is perhaps TRBD1 (5 bases). Trimming left V 5 bases short and J 3 bases short, with 11 bases between. Germline V gives CDR1 KGHSH, CDR2 LQKENI. The length of the CDR3 is 13 residues. CDR3 residues: CASSVGAIYEQYF. The CDR3 DNA follows: TGTGCCAGCTCAGTTGGGGCAATCTACGAGCAGTACTTC.

This clone was seen once. This chain connects TRBV27 to TRBJ2-5; TRBD2 is a possible D gene (6 bases). V lost 4 bases and J lost 1, with 10 bases in between. Germline CDR1 and CDR2: MNHEY and SMNVEV (reference sequence). The CDR3 spans 14 residues. Written as DNA, the CDR3 is TGTGCCAGCAGTTCGGGACTCCTCCAAGAGACCCAGTACTTC. Its protein is CASSSGLLQETQYF.

Only a few counts were recorded for this clone. Other DNA sequences from this sample encode an identical CDR3 as well. The genes are TRBV7-9 and TRBJ2-7; the D is unclear. Germline V gene lookup returns CDR1 SEHNR and CDR2 FQNEAQ (reference sequence). The ends were cut back, 6 bases at V and 0 bases at J, with 6 bases in the middle. This CDR3 comprises 12 residues. The CDR3 DNA is TGTGCCAGCAGAACGGACTCCTACGAGCAGTACTTC. The encoded protein is CASRTDSYEQYF.

V usage is TRBV5-1 and J usage is TRBJ2-7; the D gene is possibly TRBD1 (6 bases). From germline, CDR1 is SGHRS and CDR2 YFSETQ. V was trimmed by 1 base and J by 2 bases, leaving 10 bases between them. The CDR3 totals 14 residues. In DNA, the CDR3 is TGCGCCAGCAGCTTGAGGACAGTTCCCTACGAGCAGTACTTC. It encodes CASSLRTVPYEQYF.